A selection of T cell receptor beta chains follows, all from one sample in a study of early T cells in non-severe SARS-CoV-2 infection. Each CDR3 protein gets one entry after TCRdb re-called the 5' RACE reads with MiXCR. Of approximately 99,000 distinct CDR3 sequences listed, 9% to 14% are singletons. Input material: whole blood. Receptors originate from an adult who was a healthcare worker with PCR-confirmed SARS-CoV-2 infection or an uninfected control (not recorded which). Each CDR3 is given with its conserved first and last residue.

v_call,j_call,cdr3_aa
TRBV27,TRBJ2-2,CASSPPPGLAGFLNTGELFF
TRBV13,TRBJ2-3,CASSYPGGVDTQYF
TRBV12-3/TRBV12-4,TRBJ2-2,CASKTTGLTGELFF
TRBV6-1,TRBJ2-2,CASRMGQADTGELFF
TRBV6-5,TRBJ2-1,CASSITGSRNEQFF
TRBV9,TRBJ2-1,CASSPHDASRGEQFF
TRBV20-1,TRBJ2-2,CSASYRGSGELFF
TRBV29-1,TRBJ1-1,CSSAAGTGNTEAFF
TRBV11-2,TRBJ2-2,CASSPQEVVHRELFF
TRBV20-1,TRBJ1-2,CSARTGTYGYTF
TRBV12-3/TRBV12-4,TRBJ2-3,CASSRGTSGRTDTQYF
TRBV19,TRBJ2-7,CASSPGLDLPVSSYEQYF
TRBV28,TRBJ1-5,CASSSLPTDRNQPQHF
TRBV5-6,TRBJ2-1,CASSLTGGGYNEQFF
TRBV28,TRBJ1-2,CASISPSLAGGGGYGYTF
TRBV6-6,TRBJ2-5,CASSYLAGAWEETQYF
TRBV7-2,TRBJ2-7,CASSPHRGPYEQYF
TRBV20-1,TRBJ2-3,CSARDLAGGDTQYF
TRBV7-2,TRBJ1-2,CASSFLSNPPNYGYTF
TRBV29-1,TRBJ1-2,CSVVAGMNYGYTF
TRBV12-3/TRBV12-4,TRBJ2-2,CASLRTTNTGELFF
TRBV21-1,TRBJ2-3,CASSKVPTGALDTQYF
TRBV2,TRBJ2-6,CASVWSSGANVLTF
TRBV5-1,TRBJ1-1,CASSTGQGMNTEAFF
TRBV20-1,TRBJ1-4,CSARRDRNEKLFF
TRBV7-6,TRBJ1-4,CASSPGQGWAKLFF
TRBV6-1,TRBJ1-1,CASSVGGGSPTEAFF
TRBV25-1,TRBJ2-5,CASSEGAGEETQYF
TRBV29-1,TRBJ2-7,CSVSSQGPHEQYF
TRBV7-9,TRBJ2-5,CASSLTRQETQYF
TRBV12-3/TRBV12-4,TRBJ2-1,CASSSGGGGWDEQFF
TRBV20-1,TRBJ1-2,CSARDRRDSPFYGYTF
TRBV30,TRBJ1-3,CAWKGQLGNTIYF
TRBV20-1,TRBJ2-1,CSESRGLGYNEQFF
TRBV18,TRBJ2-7,CASSGLAAYEQYF
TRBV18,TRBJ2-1,CASSLDRDQFF
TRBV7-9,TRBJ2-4,CASSPGPGNIQYF
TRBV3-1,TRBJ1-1,CASSQRGQGNTEAFF
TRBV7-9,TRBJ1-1,CASSPGIEAFF
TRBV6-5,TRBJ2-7,CASSYSGVYEQYF
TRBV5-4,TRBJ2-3,CASSLELAPRGDTQYF
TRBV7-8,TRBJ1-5,CASSFRGQGEASQPQHF
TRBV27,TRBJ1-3,CASSLTAAGGNTIYF